A single sample gave rise to the 12 T cell receptor beta chains below, sequenced in a study of radiotherapy plus CTLA-4 blockade in lung cancer. Clones were sequenced by immunoSEQ multiplex PCR, and TCRdb holds only the in-frame ones, with some missing. The sample has about 81,000 clones, about two thirds seen once. The sequencing here drew on peripheral blood, taken from a patient treated with radiotherapy plus ipilimumab. The receptors here all came from a human donor with non-small cell lung cancer that progressed on radiotherapy plus ipilimumab.

The CDR3 spells CASSPDYYNEQFF. As DNA, the CDR3 is TGTGCCAGCAGCCCGGACTACTACAATGAGCAGTTCTTC. The chain recombines TRBV7-6 with TRBJ2-1, with D possibly TRBD2 on 6 matching bases. This CDR3 spans 13 amino acids. Germline CDR1 is SGHVS and CDR2 is FNYEAQ. V shed 5 bases and J shed 3 bases, with 8 bases lying between them. The variable domain in full, with the rest retrieved from reference TRBV7-6 and TRBJ2-1, is GAGVSQSPRYKVTKRGQDVALRCDPISGHVSLYWYRQALGQGPEFLTYFNYEAQQDKSGLPNDRFSAERPEGSISTLTIQRTEQRDSAMYRCASSPDYYNEQFFGPGTRLTVL.

The V and J genes are TRBV28 and TRBJ2-1; possible D gene TRBD1, 6 bases. This CDR3 is 15 amino acids long. Germline V CDR1 and CDR2: MDHEN, SYDVKM. Between the trimmed V and J ends, which lost 3 bases and 5 bases, there was a span of 14 bases. CDR3 sequence (DNA): TGTGCCAGCAGTTTTAACGAAGAGGGGGACAATGAGCAGTTCTTC. It is translated as CASSFNEEGDNEQFF.

The rearrangement joins TRBV7-9 to TRBJ2-7; D not resolved. The CDR3 has 13 amino acids. The V end lost 2 bases, the J end lost 3 bases, and 8 bases lay between the germline ends. In germline, CDR1 is SEHNR, CDR2 FQNEAQ (reference sequence). The CDR3 loop is CASSLNNNYEQYF. The CDR3 nucleotides are TGTGCCAGCAGCTTAAACAATAACTACGAGCAGTACTTC. Using reference TRBV7-9 and TRBJ2-7 for the parts outside the CDR3, the full variable domain is DTGVSQNPRHKITKRGQNVTFRCDPISEHNRLYWYRQTLGQGPEFLTYFQNEAQLEKSRLLSDRFSAERPKGSFSTLEIQRTEQGDSAMYLCASSLNNNYEQYFGPGTRLTVT.

V and J are TRBV2 and TRBJ1-5; D call uncertain. There are 14 residues in the CDR3. The germline CDR1 and CDR2 sequences are SNHLY and FYNNEI. V gave up 4 bases and J gave up 2 bases, with 9 bases separating them. This chain's CDR3 is CASSVGRRNQPQHF. In DNA, the CDR3 is TGTGCCAGCAGTGTCGGCCGACGCAATCAGCCCCAGCATTTT.

A single count supports this clone. This chain links TRBV28 with TRBJ1-1; 9 nucleotides match TRBD1. CDR3 length: 16 residues. The V segment lost 5 bases and the J segment 1 base; nucleotides outside the gene matches: 8. Germline CDR1 is MDHEN and CDR2 is SYDVKM. The chain's CDR3 is CASSPRLGQGNTEAFF. CDR3 nucleotides: TGTGCCAGCAGTCCCCGACTGGGACAGGGGAACACTGAAGCTTTCTTT.

The chain recombines TRBV29-1 with TRBJ2-6; 10 bases align to TRBD1. The ends lost 3 bases at V and 0 bases at J; junction bases unmatched: 8. The CDR3 is made up of 18 amino acids. Germline-derived CDR1 and CDR2 are SQVTM and ANQGSEA. In DNA, the CDR3 is TGCAGCGTTGAGAAACCCGACAGGGGGCTCTCTGGGGCCAACGTCCTGACTTTC. Its protein product is CSVEKPDRGLSGANVLTF.

The chain uses TRBV4-2 and TRBJ2-1, with TRBD2 as a possible D gene (5 bases). Germline loops: CDR1 LGHNA, CDR2 YNFKEQ. Trimming stripped 1 base from V and 0 bases from J, with 7 bases between. This CDR3 is 15 amino acids long. DNA of the CDR3: TGTGCCAGCAGCCAAGGCAGCGGCTCCTACAATGAGCAGTTCTTC. Translating gives CASSQGSGSYNEQFF.

This sequence joins TRBV5-4 and TRBJ2-5, with TRBD1 identical over 7 bases. The CDR3 extends over 15 amino acids. V lost 6 bases, J lost 1 base, and 9 bases stayed unmatched. Germline V gene sequence: CDR1 SGHNT, CDR2 YYREEE (reference sequence). The CDR3 loop is CASTYSRGSQETQYF. The CDR3 region has the DNA TGTGCCAGCACATATTCCAGGGGGTCCCAAGAGACCCAGTACTTC.

The V gene is TRBV28, the J gene TRBJ2-1; 10 bases agree with TRBD1. The CDR3 totals 15 residues. Per germline, CDR1 MDHEN and CDR2 SYDVKM. Losses at the gene ends were 3 bases for V and 4 bases for J; bases not matched to a gene: 3. DNA of the CDR3: TGTGCCAGCAGTTTCGGGACAGGGGTATACAATGAGCAGTTCTTC. Residues: CASSFGTGVYNEQFF.

The rearrangement links TRBV5-8 to TRBJ2-1, with D tentatively TRBD1 (5 bases). With 2 bases removed from V and 4 bases from J, the gap between germline ends came to 13 bases. CDR3 length: 15 residues. Germline lookup yields CDR1 SGHTS and CDR2 YDEGEE. Here the CDR3 DNA reads TGTGCCAGCAGCTTTCCAGGGATGGGGTACAATGAGCAGTTCTTC. It specifies CASSFPGMGYNEQFF.

V usage is TRBV10-3 and J usage is TRBJ2-3; 16 bases match TRBD2. CDR3 length equals 17 residues. Germline V CDR1 and CDR2: ENHRY, SYGVKD. V lost 6 bases, J lost 4 bases, and 7 bases stayed unmatched. The CDR3 DNA reads as TGTGCCATCAGCCCTGCGGGACTAGCGGGGGGGGCAGATACGCAGTATTTT. It codes for CAISPAGLAGGADTQYF.

This clone was seen many times. CDR3 coding DNA: TGTGCCAGCAGCCAACTTACCTCGGCCCCGGGGGACTATGGCTACACCTTC. It specifies CASSQLTSAPGDYGYTF. This chain connects TRBV11-2 to TRBJ1-2; D may be TRBD1 (5 bases). CDR1 is SGHAT and CDR2 is FQNNGV in the germline V gene. V gave up 5 bases and J gave up 3 bases, with 22 bases separating them. The CDR3 length is 17 residues.